This T cell receptor (beta chain) is drawn from a study of OX40 agonist ivuxolimab in advanced cancers. Study-wide background: Patients in the trial were receiving intravenous ivuxolimab every 2 weeks, at doses of 0.01 to 10 mg/kg. Prior anti-PD-1, anti-PD-L1 or anti-CTLA-4 therapy did not bar entry, and approximately 40% had some.

Study-level points and caveats: Averaged across samples, CD8+ T cells carried more expanded clones than CD4+ did.

On cycle 4 day 1 and cycle 7 day 1, as well as at baseline, blood was sampled. Worth noting for this clone: Its antigen is not known.

Germline CDR1 reads MNHEY; CDR2 reads SMNVEV (reference sequence). This CDR3 is 14 amino acids long. Trimming at V came to 6 bases and at J to 2 bases, leaving 4 bases not matched to a gene. The protocol was immunoSEQ multiplex PCR, while the TCRdb copy is restricted to in-frame clones and leaves out a portion. The sample consists of 70,000 to 75,000 clones, roughly four fifths of them appearing once. The rearrangement uses TRBV27 and TRBJ2-5; TRBD1 agrees at 9 bases. The material sequenced was CD4+ or CD8+ T cells sorted from blood, taken in a trial of the OX40 agonist ivuxolimab. The receptor was derived from an adult with an advanced solid tumor such as melanoma, head and neck, liver or kidney cancer. The CDR3 here is CASSRGQGQETQYF. The CDR3 nucleotides are TGTGCCAGCAGCCGGGGACAGGGTCAAGAGACCCAGTACTTC.